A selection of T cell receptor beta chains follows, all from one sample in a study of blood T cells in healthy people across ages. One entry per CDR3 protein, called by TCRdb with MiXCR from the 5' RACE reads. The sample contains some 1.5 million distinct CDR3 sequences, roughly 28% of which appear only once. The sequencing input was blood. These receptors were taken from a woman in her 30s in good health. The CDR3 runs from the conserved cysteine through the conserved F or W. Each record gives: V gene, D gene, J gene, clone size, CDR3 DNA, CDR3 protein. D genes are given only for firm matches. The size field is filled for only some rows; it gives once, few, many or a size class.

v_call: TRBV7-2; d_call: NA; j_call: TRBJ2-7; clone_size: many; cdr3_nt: TGTGCCAGCAGCTTATATAACGGTCCCTACGAGCAGTACTTC; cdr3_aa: CASSLYNGPYEQYF
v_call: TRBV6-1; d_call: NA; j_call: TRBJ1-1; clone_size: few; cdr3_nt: TGTGCCAGCAGTGAAGTGAACATGAACACTGAAGTTTTCTTT; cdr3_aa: CASSEVNMNTEVFF
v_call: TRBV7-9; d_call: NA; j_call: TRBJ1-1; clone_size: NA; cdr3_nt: TGTGCCACAAACCCGGGTACCATGAACACTGAAGCTTTCTTT; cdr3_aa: CATNPGTMNTEAFF
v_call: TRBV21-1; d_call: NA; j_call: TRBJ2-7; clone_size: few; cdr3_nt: TGTGCCAGCAGCCGCGAGCGGGAGGACAGCATGTATTCCTACGAGCAGTACTTC; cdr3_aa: CASSREREDSMYSYEQYF
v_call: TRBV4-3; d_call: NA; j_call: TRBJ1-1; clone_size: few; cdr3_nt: TGCGCCAGCAGCCGGGGGAGCCTGAACACTGAAGCTTTCTTT; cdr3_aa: CASSRGSLNTEAFF
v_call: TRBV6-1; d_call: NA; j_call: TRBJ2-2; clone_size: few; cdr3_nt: TGTGCCAGCAGGTTCTCAGGGGGGGCCGGGGAGCTGTTTTTT; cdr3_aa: CASRFSGGAGELFF
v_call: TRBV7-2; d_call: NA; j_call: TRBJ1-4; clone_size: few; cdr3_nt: TGTGCCAGCAGCACCCAGAGCCTCCTTAATGAAAAACTGTTTTTT; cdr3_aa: CASSTQSLLNEKLFF
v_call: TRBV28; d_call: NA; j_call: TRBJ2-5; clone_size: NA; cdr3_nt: TGTGCCAGCAGGCCTTGGAGGAGGCAAGAGACCCAGTACTTC; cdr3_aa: CASRPWRRQETQYF
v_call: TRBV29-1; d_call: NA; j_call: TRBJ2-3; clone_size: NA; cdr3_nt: TGCAGTATTGAAGATTGGGATAAGTCCACAGATACGCAGTATTTT; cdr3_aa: CSIEDWDKSTDTQYF
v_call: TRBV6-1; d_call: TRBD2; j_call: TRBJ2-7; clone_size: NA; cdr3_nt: TGTGCCAGCAGTGAGAACCGAGCGGGGCCCTCCTACGAGCAGTACTTC; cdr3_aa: CASSENRAGPSYEQYF
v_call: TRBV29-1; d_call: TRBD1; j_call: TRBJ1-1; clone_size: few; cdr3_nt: TGCAGCGTTAATGACAGGGCCGGCGGCACTGAAGCTTTCTTT; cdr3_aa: CSVNDRAGGTEAFF
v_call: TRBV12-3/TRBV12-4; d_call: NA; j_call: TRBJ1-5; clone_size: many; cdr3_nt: TGCGCCAGCAGCCCGGACGGTAGCAATCAGCCCCAGCATTTT; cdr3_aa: CASSPDGSNQPQHF
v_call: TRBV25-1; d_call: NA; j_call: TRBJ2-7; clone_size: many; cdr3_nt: TGTGCCAGCAAGGCCAGCAACGAGCAGTACTTC; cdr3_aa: CASKASNEQYF
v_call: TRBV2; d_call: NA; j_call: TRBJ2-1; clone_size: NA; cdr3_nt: TGTGCCAGCAGGGGGGACGGGAGCCATGAGCAGTTCTTC; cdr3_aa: CASRGDGSHEQFF
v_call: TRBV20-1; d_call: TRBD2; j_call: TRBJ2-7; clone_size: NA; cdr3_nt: TGCAGTGCTAGGGGACTAGCGGGAGCTTTCTCCTACGAGCAGTACTTC; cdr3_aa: CSARGLAGAFSYEQYF
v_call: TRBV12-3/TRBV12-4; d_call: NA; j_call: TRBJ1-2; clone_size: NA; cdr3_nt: TGTGCCAGCAGTTCCTCCACAGCCGTCTATGGCTACACCTTC; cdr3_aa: CASSSSTAVYGYTF
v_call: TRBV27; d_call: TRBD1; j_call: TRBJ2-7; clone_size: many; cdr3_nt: TGTGCCAGCAGCCGGACAGGGGGGAGCTACGAGCAGTACTTC; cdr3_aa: CASSRTGGSYEQYF
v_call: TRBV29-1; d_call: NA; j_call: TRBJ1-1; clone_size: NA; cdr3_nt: TGCAGCGTTGCAAGCGGGTATCTGAACACTGAAGCTTTCTTT; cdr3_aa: CSVASGYLNTEAFF
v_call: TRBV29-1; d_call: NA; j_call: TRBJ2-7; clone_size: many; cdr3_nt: TGCAGCGTTGAAGCCTCCGGTGGGCTGTACTTC; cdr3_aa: CSVEASGGLYF
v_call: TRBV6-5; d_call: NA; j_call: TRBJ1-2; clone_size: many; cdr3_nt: TGTGCCAGCACCTCAAGAGGGACGGTTAATAATGCTAACTATGGCTACACCTTC; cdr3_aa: CASTSRGTVNNANYGYTF
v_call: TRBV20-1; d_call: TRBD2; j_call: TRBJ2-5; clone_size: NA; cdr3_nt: TGCAGTGCCATCCTGGCGGGGGGGCCGGGGGAGACCCAGTACTTC; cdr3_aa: CSAILAGGPGETQYF
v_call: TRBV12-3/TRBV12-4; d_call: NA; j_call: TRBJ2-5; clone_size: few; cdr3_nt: TGTGCCAGCAGGGTTCGGGGGGCGGAAGAGACCCAGTACTTC; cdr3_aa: CASRVRGAEETQYF
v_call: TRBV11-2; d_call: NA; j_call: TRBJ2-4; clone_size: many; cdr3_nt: TGTGCCAGCAGCTCACCTGGGGATGCCAAAAACATTCAGTACTTC; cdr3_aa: CASSSPGDAKNIQYF
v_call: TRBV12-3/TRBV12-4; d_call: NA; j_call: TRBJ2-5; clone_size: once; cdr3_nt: TGTGCCAGCAGGGCCGGGACCCTCGTGGGAGAGCAGTACTTC; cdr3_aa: CASRAGTLVGEQYF
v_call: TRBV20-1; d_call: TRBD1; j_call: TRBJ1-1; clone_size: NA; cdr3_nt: TGCAGTGCTAGATACTCTGGGACAGGATTGAACACTGAAGCTTTCTTT; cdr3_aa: CSARYSGTGLNTEAFF
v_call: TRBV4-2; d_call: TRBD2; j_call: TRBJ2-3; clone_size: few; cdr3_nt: TGTGCCAGCAGCCAAGTTACTAGCGGGGGTGCAGATACGCAGTATTTT; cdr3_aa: CASSQVTSGGADTQYF
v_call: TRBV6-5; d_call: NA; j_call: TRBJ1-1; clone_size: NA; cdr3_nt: TGTGCCAGCAGTCTCCAGCGGTTGCGGGGCGGTGAAGCTTTCTTT; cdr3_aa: CASSLQRLRGGEAFF
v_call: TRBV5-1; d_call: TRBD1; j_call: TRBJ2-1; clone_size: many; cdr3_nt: TGCGCCAGCAGCCCGGGACAGGGGGCGACTGAGCAGTTCTTC; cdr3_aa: CASSPGQGATEQFF
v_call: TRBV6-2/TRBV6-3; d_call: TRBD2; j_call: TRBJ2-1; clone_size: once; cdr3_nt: TGTGCCAGCAGTTATGACTTCGCGGGGGGGCCAGTCGATGAGCAGTTCTTC; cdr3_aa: CASSYDFAGGPVDEQFF
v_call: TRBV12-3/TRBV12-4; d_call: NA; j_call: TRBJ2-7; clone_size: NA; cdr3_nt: TGTGCCAGCAGGGGACGGGTGGGGGTTTACGAGCAGTACTTC; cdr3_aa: CASRGRVGVYEQYF
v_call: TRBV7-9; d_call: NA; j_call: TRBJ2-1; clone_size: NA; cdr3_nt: TGTGCCAGCAGCAACAGGTTATCCTACAATGAGCAGTTCTTC; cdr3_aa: CASSNRLSYNEQFF
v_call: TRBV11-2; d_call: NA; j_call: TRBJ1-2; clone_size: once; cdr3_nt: TGTGCCAGCAGCTTAGGGGGGTCCGGCTTCACCTTC; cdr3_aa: CASSLGGSGFTF
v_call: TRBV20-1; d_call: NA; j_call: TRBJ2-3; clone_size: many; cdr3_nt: TGCAGTGCTAGACACGGGGTCACAGATACGCAGTATTTT; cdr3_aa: CSARHGVTDTQYF
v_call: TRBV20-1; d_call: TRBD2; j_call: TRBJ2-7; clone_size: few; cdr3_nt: TGCAGTGCTAGAGACTCCCTAGCGGGGGGATCCTACGAGCAGTACTTC; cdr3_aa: CSARDSLAGGSYEQYF
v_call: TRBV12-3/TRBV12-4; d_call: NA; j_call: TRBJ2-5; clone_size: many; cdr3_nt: TGTGCCAGCAGTTTGGCCTGGGGGGCCGGGGAGACCCAGTACTTC; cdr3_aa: CASSLAWGAGETQYF
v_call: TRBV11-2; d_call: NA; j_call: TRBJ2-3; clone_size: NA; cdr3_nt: TGTGCCAGCAGCCAAGGGACGGCGGGAGATACGCAGTATTTT; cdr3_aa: CASSQGTAGDTQYF
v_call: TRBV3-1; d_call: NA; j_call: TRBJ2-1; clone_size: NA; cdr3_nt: TGTGCCAGCAGCCAAGAATCAGGCAGCTCCTACGAGCAGTTCTTC; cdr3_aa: CASSQESGSSYEQFF
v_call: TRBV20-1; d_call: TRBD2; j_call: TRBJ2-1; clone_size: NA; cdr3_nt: TGCAGTGCTAGTCCGGGGACTAGCGGGAGTGATGTACAGTTCTTC; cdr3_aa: CSASPGTSGSDVQFF
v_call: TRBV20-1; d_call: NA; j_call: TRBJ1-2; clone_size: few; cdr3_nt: TGCAGTGCTCTCAAGTCCCCCTTAAACACCTTC; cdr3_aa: CSALKSPLNTF
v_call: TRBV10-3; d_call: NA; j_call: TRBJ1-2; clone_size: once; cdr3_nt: TGTGCCATCAGTGAACTGGAGATGGACTGGGGCGGGTCAAGAACCTGGTATGGCTACACCTTC; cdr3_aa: CAISELEMDWGGSRTWYGYTF
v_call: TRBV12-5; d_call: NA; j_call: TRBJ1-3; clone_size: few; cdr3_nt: TGTGCTAGTGGTTTGGTACTTTACCGAAACTCTGGAAACACCATATATTTT; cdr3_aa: CASGLVLYRNSGNTIYF
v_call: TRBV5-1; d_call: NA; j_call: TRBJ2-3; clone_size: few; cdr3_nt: TGCGCCAGCGGTCTCGGGATGGGGACAGATACGCAGTATTTT; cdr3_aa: CASGLGMGTDTQYF
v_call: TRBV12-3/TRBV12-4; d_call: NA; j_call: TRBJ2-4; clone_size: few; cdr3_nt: TGTGCCAGCAGTTTACCGTTAGGGAGCCACAATGAGCAGTACTTC; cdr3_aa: CASSLPLGSHNEQYF
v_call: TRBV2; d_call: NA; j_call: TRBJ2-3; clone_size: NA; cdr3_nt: TGTGTCTGTTTGACAGAGGACACAGATACGCAGTATTTT; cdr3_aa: CVCLTEDTDTQYF
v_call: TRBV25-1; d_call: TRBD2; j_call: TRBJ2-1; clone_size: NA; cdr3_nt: TGTGCCAGCAGCCCATATTTGAGCGGGAGGGAGGATGAGCAGTTCTTC; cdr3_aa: CASSPYLSGREDEQFF
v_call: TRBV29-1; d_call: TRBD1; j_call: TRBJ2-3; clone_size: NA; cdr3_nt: TGCAGCGCAAAAGCGGGACAGGGGAACACAGATACGCAGTATTTT; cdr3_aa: CSAKAGQGNTDTQYF
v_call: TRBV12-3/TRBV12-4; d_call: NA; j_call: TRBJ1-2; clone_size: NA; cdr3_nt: TGTGCCAGCAGTTGCTCGGTCGTAAACTATGGCTACACCTTC; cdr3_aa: CASSCSVVNYGYTF
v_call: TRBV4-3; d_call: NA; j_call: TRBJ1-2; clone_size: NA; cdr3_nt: TGCGCCAGCAGCCGCGGGACGGGGAGCAGCAACTATGGCTACACCTTC; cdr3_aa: CASSRGTGSSNYGYTF
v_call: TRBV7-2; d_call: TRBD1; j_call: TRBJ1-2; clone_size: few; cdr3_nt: TGTGCCAGCAGCGCCTGGGACAGGGCTTCCTATGGCTACACCTTC; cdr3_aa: CASSAWDRASYGYTF
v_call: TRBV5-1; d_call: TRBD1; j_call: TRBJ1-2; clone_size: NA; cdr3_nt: TGCGCCAGCAGCTCGGCGGGCGACAGGGGATCAGATGGCTACACCTTC; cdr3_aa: CASSSAGDRGSDGYTF
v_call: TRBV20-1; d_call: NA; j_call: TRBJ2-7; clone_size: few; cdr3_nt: TGCAGTGCCGATCGACTCCGTAACACCTACGAGCAGTACTTC; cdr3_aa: CSADRLRNTYEQYF
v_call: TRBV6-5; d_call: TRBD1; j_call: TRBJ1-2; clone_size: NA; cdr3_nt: TGTGCCAGCAGTTACTGGACGGGACAGGGACCCCTTGGCTATGGCTACACCTTC; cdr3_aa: CASSYWTGQGPLGYGYTF
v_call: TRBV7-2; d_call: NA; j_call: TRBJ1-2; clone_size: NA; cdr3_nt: TGTGCCAGCAGCGAAGCAACGACCAATGGCTACACCTTC; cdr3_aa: CASSEATTNGYTF
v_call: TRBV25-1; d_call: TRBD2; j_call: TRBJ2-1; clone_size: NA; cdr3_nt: TGTACCAGCAGCGCGGGGACTAGCGGTCACAATGAGCAGTTCTTC; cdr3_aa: CTSSAGTSGHNEQFF
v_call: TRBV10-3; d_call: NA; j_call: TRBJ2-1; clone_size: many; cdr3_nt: TGTGCCATCAGACAATCAACCGGGACAGAGCAGTTCTTC; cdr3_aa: CAIRQSTGTEQFF